Shown below are 26 T cell receptor beta chains from a single sample sequenced in a study of T cells in Graves' hyperthyroidism and ophthalmopathy. Template material for amplifying TCR beta CDR3 regions consisted of RNA transcripts. HTBI primers were used for first-round RT-PCR of the TCR CDR3. A single record per CDR3 protein comes from TCRdb applying MiXCR to the multiplex PCR reads. The table shows 500,000 to 750,000 distinct CDR3 sequences, with approximately 15% occurring only once. What was sequenced was blood. Receptor source: a woman between 18 and 29 years old with Graves' ophthalmopathy.

This clonotype was counted ten times or more. V and J are TRBV10-3 and TRBJ2-7, with D perhaps being TRBD1 or TRBD2 (5 bases each). The CDR3 has 14 amino acids. With 0 bases removed from V and 7 bases from J, the gap between germline ends came to 13 bases. Germline V CDR1 and CDR2: ENHRY, SYGVKD. The CDR3 here is CAISESSGSGEQYF. For the CDR3, the DNA is TGTGCCATCAGTGAGTCATCAGGGTCGGGAGAGCAGTACTTC.

This clonotype has at least ten counts. The J gene is TRBJ1-1, the V gene TRBV11-3; D is ambiguous. From germline, CDR1 is SGHNT and CDR2 YENEEA. The CDR3 sequence is 14 residues long. V was pared by 6 bases and J by 6 bases, with 17 bases between. The CDR3 DNA reads TGTGCCAGCAGTGCCCGGACTTTCAACTCTGAAGCTTTCTTT. This translates into CASSARTFNSEAFF.

This clonotype was recorded at least ten times. The CDR3 region has the DNA TGTGCTAGTGGTTTGCCCCTCGCTGGCGGCTACAATGAGCAGTTCTTC. Translation gives CASGLPLAGGYNEQFF. This chain connects TRBV12-5 to TRBJ2-1, with unresolved D. The CDR3 has 16 amino acids. Germline CDR1 LGHNT, CDR2 FRNRAP. The V gene lost 2 bases and the J gene lost 3 bases, with 14 bases spanning the gap.

In this sample, this clonotype turned up a few times. An end of the junction differs from the germline gene, which may be a read error. The chain links TRBV29-1 to TRBJ2-7; 7 bases are shared with TRBD1. Germline values: CDR1 SQVTM, CDR2 ANQGSEA. This CDR3 has 16 residues. The CDR3 region is CSVEAPRQGIAPEQYF. CDR3 nucleotides: TGCAGTGTTGAAGCCCCCCGACAGGGTATAGCTCCTGAGCAGTACTTC.

The chain combines TRBV18 with TRBJ2-2; 10 positions match TRBD2. The V gene end was trimmed by 3 bases and the J gene end by 5 bases; junction bases not matched to a gene: 12. The CDR3 consists of 18 residues. Germline V CDR1 and CDR2: KGHSH, LQKENI. The CDR3, as DNA: TGTGCCAGCTCACCGGCCCCCCTAGCGGGAGTAAGGACCGGGGAGCTGTTTTTT. Translated, it gives CASSPAPLAGVRTGELFF.

The chain has TRBV24-1 and TRBJ2-7, with 8 bases that match TRBD1. Germline-derived CDR1 and CDR2 are KGHDR and SFDVKD. Germline trimming cut 3 bases from V and 6 bases from J; bases unmatched to any gene: 3. CDR3 length: 13 amino acids. CDR3 bases: TGTGCCACCAGTGATACGGGACAGGTCGAGCAGTACTTC. As protein: CATSDTGQVEQYF.

The chain has TRBV19 and TRBJ2-2; 9 bases align to TRBD2. The CDR3 length is 15 residues. The V gene's germline CDR1 is LNHDA and CDR2 SQIVND (reference sequence). V was pared by 4 bases and J by 6 bases, with 6 bases of the junction left unmatched. The CDR3 loop is CASSTSGLAAGELFF. The CDR3 coding sequence is TGTGCCAGTAGTACCTCGGGACTAGCAGCCGGGGAGCTGTTTTTT.

This clonotype occurred many times. This rearrangement joins TRBV6-1 to TRBJ2-1; TRBD2 matches at 14 bases. The CDR3 runs 15 residues. Trimming removed 6 bases from V and 4 bases from J; junction bases left unmatched: 2. The germline CDR1 and CDR2 sequences are MNHNS and SASEGT. CDR3 residues: CASSGTSGRYNEQFF. CDR3 coding DNA: TGTGCCAGCAGCGGGACTAGCGGGAGATACAATGAGCAGTTCTTC.

This clonotype was detected ten times or more. The chain has TRBV20-1 and TRBJ2-1; 7 bases match TRBD2. The length of the CDR3 is 17 residues. Germline V CDR1 and CDR2: DFQATT, SNEGSKA (reference sequence). The V segment lost 2 bases and the J segment 0 bases; nucleotides outside the gene matches: 10. Written as DNA, the CDR3 is TGCAGTGCTAGAAGGCCCGGGGGAGGGAGCTCCTACAATGAGCAGTTCTTC. Amino acids: CSARRPGGGSSYNEQFF.

The chain uses TRBV5-6 and TRBJ1-1; D possibly corresponds to TRBD1 (5 bases). Trimming removed 4 bases from V and 1 base from J, with 20 bases in between. Germline values: CDR1 SGHDT, CDR2 YYEEEE. The CDR3 has 17 residues. CDR3 coding DNA: TGTGCCAGCAGCCTATCGTCCTCGTTCGGGGGGAACACTGAAGCTTTCTTT. This gives the protein CASSLSSSFGGNTEAFF.

The chain is built from TRBV19 and TRBJ2-1, with 8 nucleotides matching TRBD2. The CDR3 length is 15 residues. The ends lost 3 bases at V and 10 bases at J; junction bases unmatched: 11. Germline V CDR1 and CDR2: LNHDA, SQIVND (reference sequence). CDR3 nucleotides: TGTGCCAGTAGTATTGCGGGACTAGGGACCTACGAGCAGTTCTTC. This gives the protein CASSIAGLGTYEQFF.

The chain has TRBV29-1 and TRBJ1-4; D remains unclear. V was pared by 4 bases and J by 8 bases, with 17 bases between. Germline CDR1 SQVTM, CDR2 ANQGSEA. The CDR3 contains 14 residues. DNA of the CDR3: TGCAGCGTTGGCCGTTCATCCAGCGGAGAAAAACTGTTTTTT. Translating gives CSVGRSSSGEKLFF.

The chain has TRBV19 and TRBJ2-5; TRBD1 is a possible D gene (6 bases). The V end lost 0 bases, the J end lost 5 bases, and 10 bases lay between the germline ends. Germline assignment: CDR1 LNHDA and CDR2 SQIVND (reference sequence). The CDR3 length is 14 residues. CDR3 in DNA: TGTGCCAGTAGTATAGAGGGGGCCCGTGAGACCCAGTACTTC. It is translated as CASSIEGARETQYF.

This clonotype has a handful of counts. The V gene is TRBV4-1, the J gene TRBJ2-1, with D maybe TRBD2 (6 bases). From germline, CDR1 is MGHRA and CDR2 YSYEKL. The V end was cut by 0 bases, the J end by 5 bases, with 17 bases between. CDR3 length: 17 amino acids. This CDR3 reads CASSQDRVGTVDNEQFF. The CDR3 DNA reads as TGCGCCAGCAGCCAAGATCGGGTTGGGACTGTTGACAATGAGCAGTTCTTC.

The J gene is TRBJ2-6, the V gene TRBV20-1, with 7 bases fitting TRBD1. CDR3 length: 18 residues. The V gene end was trimmed by 1 base and the J gene end by 0 bases; junction bases not matched to a gene: 9. Germline values: CDR1 DFQATT, CDR2 SNEGSKA (reference sequence). The CDR3 region is CSARALRQGFSGANVLTF. CDR3 in DNA: TGCAGTGCTAGAGCCCTTCGACAGGGCTTCTCTGGGGCCAACGTCCTGACTTTC.

This clonotype was observed at least ten times. V and J are TRBV27 and TRBJ2-2, with TRBD1 identical over 8 bases. This CDR3 spans 15 amino acids. Germline values: CDR1 MNHEY, CDR2 SMNVEV (reference sequence). The V segment lost 4 bases and the J segment 0 bases; nucleotides outside the gene matches: 1. This CDR3 reads CASSYRGTNTGELFF. The CDR3 coding sequence is TGTGCCAGCAGTTACAGGGGGACGAACACCGGGGAGCTGTTTTTT.

A single count supports this clonotype. V is TRBV5-6 and J is TRBJ1-1, with D maybe TRBD1 (5 bases). Trimming left V 4 bases short and J 1 base short, with 11 bases between. Germline V gene lookup returns CDR1 SGHDT and CDR2 YYEEEE. This CDR3 spans 14 amino acids. In DNA, the CDR3 is TGTGCCAGCAGCCCAGTTGGGGGGAACACTGAAGCTTTCTTT. The encoded protein is CASSPVGGNTEAFF.

This clonotype came up a few times. The chain is built from TRBV4-1 and TRBJ2-7; 9 bases are a match to TRBD2. V was pared by 1 base and J by 0 bases, with 7 bases of the junction left unmatched. This CDR3 contains 17 residues. Germline V gene data show CDR1 as MGHRA and CDR2 as YSYEKL. CDR3 protein: CASSQVSTLAGSYEQYF. DNA of the CDR3: TGCGCCAGCAGCCAAGTCTCGACACTAGCGGGCTCCTACGAGCAGTACTTC.

The rearrangement joins TRBV11-2 to TRBJ1-5, with 10 bases lining up with TRBD1. The V gene's germline CDR1 is SGHAT and CDR2 FQNNGV. The CDR3 runs to 17 residues. V lost 1 base and J lost 5; bases outside the gene matches: 8. DNA for the CDR3: TGTGCCAGCAGCTTAGTTGTAACGGGGACAGGGGATCAGCCCCAGCATTTT. Translation: CASSLVVTGTGDQPQHF.

The chain joins TRBV24-1 to TRBJ2-7; TRBD2 is a possible D gene (5 bases). The CDR3 totals 15 residues. V lost 4 bases to trimming and J lost 0 bases, with 12 bases between them. Germline V gene sequence: CDR1 KGHDR, CDR2 SFDVKD. In nucleotides, the CDR3 is TGTGCCACCAGTGAGGGGAGCGTCCACTCCTACGAGCAGTACTTC. Protein sequence: CATSEGSVHSYEQYF.

J is TRBJ2-7 and V is TRBV5-6, with TRBD2 matching over 15 bases. Germline CDR1 reads SGHDT; CDR2 reads YYEEEE. V trimming: 4 bases; J trimming: 0 bases; junction bases outside the gene matches: 5. This CDR3 spans 17 amino acids. The CDR3 DNA reads TGTGCCAGCAGCCGAAGGACTAGCGGGAGGGCCTCCTACGAGCAGTACTTC. It translates to CASSRRTSGRASYEQYF.

This clonotype was found many times. This chain joins TRBV12-3 or TRBV12-4 and TRBJ1-1, with D uncertain. Trimming shortened V by 7 bases and J by 3 bases, and 12 bases separated the two germline ends. There are 13 residues in the CDR3. This CDR3 is CASTSLGDTEAFF. In DNA, the CDR3 is TGTGCCAGCACGTCATTAGGAGACACTGAAGCTTTCTTT.

This clonotype was counted only a few times. The chain carries TRBV7-9 and TRBJ2-3; a possible D gene is TRBD2 (5 bases). This CDR3 is 21 amino acids long. Trimming pared 4 bases from V and 2 bases from J, leaving 31 bases between. CDR1 and CDR2 (germline): SEHNR, FQNEAQ (reference sequence). DNA of the CDR3: TGTGCCAGCAGCTGGCCCCTCCCCAGCGGACCCAAGAGGAGTTACACAGATACGCAGTATTTT. This translates into CASSWPLPSGPKRSYTDTQYF. Drawing the rest from reference TRBV7-9 and TRBJ2-3, the complete variable domain is DTGVSQNPRHKITKRGQNVTFRCDPISEHNRLYWYRQTLGQGPEFLTYFQNEAQLEKSRLLSDRFSAERPKGSFSTLEIQRTEQGDSAMYLCASSWPLPSGPKRSYTDTQYFGPGTRLTVL.

This clonotype was found many times. This chain connects TRBV7-3 to TRBJ2-5; 7 bases map to TRBD1. This CDR3 contains 14 residues. With 4 bases clipped from V and 5 bases from J, the junction kept 7 bases outside the gene matches. Per germline, CDR1 SGHTA and CDR2 FQGTGA. CDR3 residues: CASSSQQGRETQYF. The CDR3, as DNA: TGTGCCAGCAGCTCACAACAGGGGCGGGAGACCCAGTACTTC.

This clonotype was counted at least ten times. This chain joins TRBV7-9 and TRBJ1-4, with a weak D call TRBD1 (6 bases). The CDR3 sequence is 16 residues long. V lost 0 bases, J lost 4 bases, and 12 bases lay in between. Germline CDR1 reads SEHNR; CDR2 reads FQNEAQ (reference sequence). Here the CDR3 DNA reads TGTGCCAGCAGCTTAGCCGGGACAATGAGTAATGAAAAACTGTTTTTT. This sequence encodes CASSLAGTMSNEKLFF.

This clonotype was observed at least ten times. This chain links TRBV2 with TRBJ1-2; tentatively, D is TRBD1 (5 bases). V was pared by 5 bases and J by 3 bases, with 13 bases between. Germline V gene data show CDR1 as SNHLY and CDR2 as FYNNEI. The CDR3 contains 14 residues. CDR3 protein: CASSKGLEDYGYTF. The CDR3 DNA reads TGTGCCAGCAGTAAGGGACTAGAAGACTATGGCTACACCTTC.